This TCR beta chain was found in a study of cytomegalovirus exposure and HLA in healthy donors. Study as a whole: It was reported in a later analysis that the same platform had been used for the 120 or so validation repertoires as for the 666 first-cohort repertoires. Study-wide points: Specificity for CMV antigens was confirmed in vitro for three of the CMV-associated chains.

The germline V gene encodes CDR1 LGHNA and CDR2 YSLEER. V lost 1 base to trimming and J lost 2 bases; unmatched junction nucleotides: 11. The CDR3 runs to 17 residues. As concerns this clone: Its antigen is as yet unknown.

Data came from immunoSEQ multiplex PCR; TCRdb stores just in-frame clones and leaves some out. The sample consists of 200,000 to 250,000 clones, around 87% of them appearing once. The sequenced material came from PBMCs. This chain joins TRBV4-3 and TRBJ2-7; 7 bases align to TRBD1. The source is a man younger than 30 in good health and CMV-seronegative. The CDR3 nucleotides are TGCGCCAGCAGCCAAGGGGCTAGGGCAGGGGGAACCTACGAGCAGTACTTC. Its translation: CASSQGARAGGTYEQYF.